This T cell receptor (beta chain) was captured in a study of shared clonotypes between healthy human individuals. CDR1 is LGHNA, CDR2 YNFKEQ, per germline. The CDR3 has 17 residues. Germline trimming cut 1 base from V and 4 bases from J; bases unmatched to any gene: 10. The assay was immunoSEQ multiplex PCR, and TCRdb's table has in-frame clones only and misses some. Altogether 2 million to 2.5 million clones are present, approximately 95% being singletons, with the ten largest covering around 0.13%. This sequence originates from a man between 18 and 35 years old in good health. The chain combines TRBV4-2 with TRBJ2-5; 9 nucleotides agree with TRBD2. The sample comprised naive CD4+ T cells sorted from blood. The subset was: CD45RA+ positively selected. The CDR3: CASSQGGGGAAVETQYF. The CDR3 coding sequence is TGTGCCAGCAGCCAAGGTGGCGGGGGGGCCGCGGTAGAGACCCAGTACTTC.